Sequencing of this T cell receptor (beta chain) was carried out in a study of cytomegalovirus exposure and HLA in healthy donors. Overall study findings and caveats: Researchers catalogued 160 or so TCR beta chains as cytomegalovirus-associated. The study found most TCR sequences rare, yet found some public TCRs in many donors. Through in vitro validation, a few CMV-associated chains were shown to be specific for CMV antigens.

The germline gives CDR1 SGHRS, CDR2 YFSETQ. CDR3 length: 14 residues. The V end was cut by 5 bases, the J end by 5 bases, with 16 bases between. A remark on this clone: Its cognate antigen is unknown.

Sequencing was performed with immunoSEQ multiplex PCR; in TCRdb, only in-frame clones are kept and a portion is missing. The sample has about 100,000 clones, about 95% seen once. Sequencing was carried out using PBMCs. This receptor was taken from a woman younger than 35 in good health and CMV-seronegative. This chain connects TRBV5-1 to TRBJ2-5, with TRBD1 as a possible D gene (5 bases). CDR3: CASSDQGVGETQYF. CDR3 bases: TGCGCCAGCAGTGATCAAGGGGTTGGGGAGACCCAGTACTTC.